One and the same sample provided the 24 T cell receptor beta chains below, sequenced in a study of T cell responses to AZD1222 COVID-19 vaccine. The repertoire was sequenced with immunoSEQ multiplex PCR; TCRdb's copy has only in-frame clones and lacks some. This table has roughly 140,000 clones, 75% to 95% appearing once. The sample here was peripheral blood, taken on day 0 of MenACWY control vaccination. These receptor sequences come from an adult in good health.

CDR3 nucleotide sequence: TGCAGCGTTGATATAGGGGTGTATAACTATGGCTACACCTTC. It translates to CSVDIGVYNYGYTF. The gene calls are TRBV29-1 and TRBJ1-2, with TRBD1 as a possible D gene (5 bases). V was clipped by 3 bases and J by 1 base, with 12 bases between them. CDR1 is SQVTM and CDR2 is ANQGSEA in the germline V gene. This CDR3 has 14 amino acids.

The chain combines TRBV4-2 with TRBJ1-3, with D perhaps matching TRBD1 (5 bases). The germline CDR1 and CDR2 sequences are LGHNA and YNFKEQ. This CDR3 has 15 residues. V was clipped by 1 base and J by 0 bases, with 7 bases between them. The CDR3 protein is CASSQGRDSGNTIYF. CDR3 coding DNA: TGTGCCAGCAGCCAAGGCAGGGACTCTGGAAACACCATATATTTT.

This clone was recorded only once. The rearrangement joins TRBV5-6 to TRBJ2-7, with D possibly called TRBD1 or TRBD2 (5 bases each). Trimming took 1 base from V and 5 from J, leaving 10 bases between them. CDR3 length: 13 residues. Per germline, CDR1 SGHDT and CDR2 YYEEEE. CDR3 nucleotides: TGTGCCAGCAGCTTGCAGGGCGGGCACGAGCAGTACTTC. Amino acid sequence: CASSLQGGHEQYF.

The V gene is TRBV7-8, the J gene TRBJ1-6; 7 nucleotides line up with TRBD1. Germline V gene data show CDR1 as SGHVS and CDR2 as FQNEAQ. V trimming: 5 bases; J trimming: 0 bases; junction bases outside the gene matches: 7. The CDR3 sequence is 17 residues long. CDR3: CASSPSGQSSYNSPLHF. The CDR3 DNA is TGTGCCAGCAGCCCCTCGGGACAGAGCTCCTATAATTCACCCCTCCACTTT.

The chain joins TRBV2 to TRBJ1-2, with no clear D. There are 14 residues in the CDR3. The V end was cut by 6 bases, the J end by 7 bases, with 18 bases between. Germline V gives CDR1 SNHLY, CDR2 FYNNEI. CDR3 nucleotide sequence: TGTGCCAGCAGCGGGATCCCGGATTATCGTGGCTACACCTTC. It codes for CASSGIPDYRGYTF.

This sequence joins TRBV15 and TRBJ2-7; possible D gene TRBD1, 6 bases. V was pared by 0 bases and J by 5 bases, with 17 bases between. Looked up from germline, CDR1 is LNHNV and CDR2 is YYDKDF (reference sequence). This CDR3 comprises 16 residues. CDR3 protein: CATSRDFAGVFDEQYF. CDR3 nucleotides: TGTGCCACCAGCAGAGATTTTGCAGGGGTTTTCGACGAGCAGTACTTC.

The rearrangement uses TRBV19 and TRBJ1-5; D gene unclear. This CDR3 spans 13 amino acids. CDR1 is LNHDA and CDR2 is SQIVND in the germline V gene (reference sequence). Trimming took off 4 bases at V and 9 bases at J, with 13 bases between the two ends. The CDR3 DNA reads TGTGCCAGTAGTACACCCCAAATCAGGCCCCAGCATTTT. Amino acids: CASSTPQIRPQHF.

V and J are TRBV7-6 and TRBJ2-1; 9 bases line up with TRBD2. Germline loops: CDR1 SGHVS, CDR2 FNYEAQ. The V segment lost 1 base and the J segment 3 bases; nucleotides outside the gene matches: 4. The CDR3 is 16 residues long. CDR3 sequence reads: CASSLGAGGHYNEQFF. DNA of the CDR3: TGTGCCAGCAGCTTAGGGGCGGGAGGGCACTACAATGAGCAGTTCTTC.

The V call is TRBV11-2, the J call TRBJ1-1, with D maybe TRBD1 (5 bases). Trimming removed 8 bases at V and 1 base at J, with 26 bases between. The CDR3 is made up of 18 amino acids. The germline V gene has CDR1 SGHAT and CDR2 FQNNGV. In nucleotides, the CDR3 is TGTGCCAGCGAGCTTAGACGAGGGGCGGGGGTCCGGAACACTGAAGCTTTCTTT. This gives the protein CASELRRGAGVRNTEAFF.

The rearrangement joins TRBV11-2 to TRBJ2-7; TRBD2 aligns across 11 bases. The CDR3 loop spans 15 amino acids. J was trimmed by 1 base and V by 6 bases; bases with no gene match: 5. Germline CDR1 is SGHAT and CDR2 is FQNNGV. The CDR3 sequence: CASSQTSGGSYEQYF. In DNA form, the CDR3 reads TGTGCCAGCAGTCAAACTAGCGGGGGTTCCTACGAGCAGTACTTC. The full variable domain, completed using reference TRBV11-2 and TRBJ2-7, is EAGVAQSPRYKIIEKRQSVAFWCNPISGHATLYWYQQILGQGPKLLIQFQNNGVVDDSQLPKDRFSAERLKGVDSTLKIQPAKLEDSAVYLCASSQTSGGSYEQYFGPGTRLTVT.

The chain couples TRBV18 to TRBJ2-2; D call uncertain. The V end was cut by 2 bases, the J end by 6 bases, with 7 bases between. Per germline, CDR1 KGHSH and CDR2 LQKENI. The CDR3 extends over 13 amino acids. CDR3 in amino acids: CASSPTTAGELFF. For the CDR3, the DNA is TGTGCCAGCTCACCAACGACTGCCGGGGAGCTGTTTTTT.

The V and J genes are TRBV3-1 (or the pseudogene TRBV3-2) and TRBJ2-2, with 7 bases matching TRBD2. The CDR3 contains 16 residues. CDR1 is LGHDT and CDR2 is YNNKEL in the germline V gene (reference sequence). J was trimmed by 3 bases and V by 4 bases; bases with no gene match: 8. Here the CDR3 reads CASSLGLAGDTGELFF. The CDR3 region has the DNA TGTGCCAGCAGCCTCGGATTAGCGGGCGACACCGGGGAGCTGTTTTTT.

CDR3: CATTTNSARQGTGELFF. The CDR3 nucleotides are TGCGCCACCACAACGAATAGCGCCCGCCAGGGGACCGGGGAGCTGTTTTTT. This chain links TRBV5-1 with TRBJ2-2; possibly TRBD1 for D (6 bases). V dropped 9 bases and J dropped 5 bases, with 26 bases sitting between them. Germline V lookup: CDR1 SGHRS, CDR2 YFSETQ. The CDR3 covers 17 residues.

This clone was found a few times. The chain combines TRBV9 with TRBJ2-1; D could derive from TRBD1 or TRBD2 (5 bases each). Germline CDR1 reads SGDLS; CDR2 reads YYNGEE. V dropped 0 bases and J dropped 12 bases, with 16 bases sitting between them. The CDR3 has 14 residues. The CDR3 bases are TGTGCCAGCAGCGTAGCAGGGACGGGTGAGCGGCAGTTCTTC. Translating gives CASSVAGTGERQFF.

The CDR3 DNA is TGTGCCAGCACCATGGACAGACACTCTGGAAACACCATATATTTT. Translating it yields CASTMDRHSGNTIYF. The V and J genes are TRBV2 and TRBJ1-3, with D possibly being TRBD1 (6 bases). CDR3 size: 15 residues. Per the germline V gene, CDR1 is SNHLY and CDR2 is FYNNEI. Trimming cost V 7 bases and J 0 bases, with 13 bases left between them. The entire variable domain, with the rest obtained from reference TRBV2 and TRBJ1-3, is as follows: EPEVTQTPSHQVTQMGQEVILRCVPISNHLYFYWYRQILGQKVEFLVSFYNNEISEKSEIFDDQFSVERPDGSNFTLKIRSTKLEDSAMYFCASTMDRHSGNTIYFGEGSWLTVV.

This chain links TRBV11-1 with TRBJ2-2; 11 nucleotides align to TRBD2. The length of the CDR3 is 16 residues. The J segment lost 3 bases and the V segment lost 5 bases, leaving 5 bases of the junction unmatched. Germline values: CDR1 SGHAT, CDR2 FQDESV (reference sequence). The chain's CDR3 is CASSTSGRGHTGELFF. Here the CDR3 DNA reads TGTGCCAGCAGCACTAGCGGGAGAGGCCACACCGGGGAGCTGTTTTTT.

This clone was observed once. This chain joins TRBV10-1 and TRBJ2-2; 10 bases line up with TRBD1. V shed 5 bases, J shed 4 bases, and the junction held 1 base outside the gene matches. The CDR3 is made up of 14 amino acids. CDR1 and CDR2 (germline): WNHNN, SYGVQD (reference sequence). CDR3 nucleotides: TGCGCCAGCAGTAGGACAGGGGGCACCGGGGAGCTGTTTTTT. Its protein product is CASSRTGGTGELFF.

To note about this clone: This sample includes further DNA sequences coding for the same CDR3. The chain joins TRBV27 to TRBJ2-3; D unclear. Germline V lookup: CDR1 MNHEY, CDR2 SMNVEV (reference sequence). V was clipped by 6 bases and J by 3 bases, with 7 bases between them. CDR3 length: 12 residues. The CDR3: CASRDLTDTQYF. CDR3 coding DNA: TGTGCCAGCAGGGACCTAACAGATACGCAGTATTTT.

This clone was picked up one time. The CDR3 region is CASSQRLPWEVTQYF. CDR3 in DNA: TGTGCCAGCAGCCAACGCTTGCCTTGGGAAGTTACGCAGTATTTT. V gene TRBV14 combines with J gene TRBJ2-3; D uncertain. The V and J ends lost 2 bases and 8 bases respectively, with 17 bases between them. The CDR3 consists of 15 residues. Germline lookup yields CDR1 SGHDN and CDR2 FVKESK. The full variable domain, with the rest looked up from reference TRBV14 and TRBJ2-3, is EAGVTQFPSHSVIEKGQTVTLRCDPISGHDNLYWYRRVMGKEIKFLLHFVKESKQDESGMPNNRFLAERTGGTYSTLKVQPAELEDSGVYFCASSQRLPWEVTQYFGPGTRLTVL.

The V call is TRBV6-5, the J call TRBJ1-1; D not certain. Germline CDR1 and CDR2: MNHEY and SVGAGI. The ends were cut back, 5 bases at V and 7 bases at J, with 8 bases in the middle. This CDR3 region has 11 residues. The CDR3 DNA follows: TGTGCCAGCAGTCTGGTGGGTGAAGCTTTCTTT. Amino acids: CASSLVGEAFF.

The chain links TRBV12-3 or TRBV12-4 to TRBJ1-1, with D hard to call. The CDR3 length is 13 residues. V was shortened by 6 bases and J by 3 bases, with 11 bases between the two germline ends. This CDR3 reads CASRLLVDTEAFF. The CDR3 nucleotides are TGTGCCAGCAGACTTCTCGTGGACACTGAAGCTTTCTTT.

CDR3 nucleotides: TGCGCCAGCAGGAAGGGGACTGACAACACTGAAGCTTTCTTT. Translated, it gives CASRKGTDNTEAFF. The rearrangement uses TRBV5-1 and TRBJ1-1, with D maybe TRBD1 (5 bases). The CDR3 contains 14 residues. Germline loops: CDR1 SGHRS, CDR2 YFSETQ. V was cut by 5 bases and J by 2 bases, with 13 bases left in between.

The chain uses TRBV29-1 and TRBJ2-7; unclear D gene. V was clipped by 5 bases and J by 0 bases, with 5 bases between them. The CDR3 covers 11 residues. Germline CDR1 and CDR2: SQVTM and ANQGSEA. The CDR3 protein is CSVRASYEQYF. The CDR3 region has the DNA TGCAGCGTTCGGGCCTCCTACGAGCAGTACTTC.

Here the CDR3 DNA reads TGTGCCAGCAGCGCAAGGGACACCTATAATTCACCCCTCCACTTT. Its protein is CASSARDTYNSPLHF. The chain has TRBV9 and TRBJ1-6; a possible D gene is TRBD1 (6 bases). This CDR3 contains 15 residues. The V end was cut by 3 bases, the J end by 2 bases, with 9 bases between. Germline assignment: CDR1 SGDLS and CDR2 YYNGEE.